This T cell receptor beta chain was profiled in a study of cytomegalovirus exposure and HLA in healthy donors. Whole-study findings and limits: For most TCR sequences rarity was the rule, although some public TCRs occurred in many donors.

A multiplex PCR was run with 60 Vbeta primers and 13 Jbeta primers. Clones were sequenced by immunoSEQ multiplex PCR, and TCRdb holds only the in-frame ones, with some missing. The table lists approximately 120,000 clones, nearly 70% of them singletons. Donors consisted of healthy bone marrow donors. Comment on this clone: Its cognate antigen is unknown. Other DNA sequences of this sample code for an identical CDR3.

With 2 bases clipped from V and 9 bases from J, the junction kept 8 bases outside the gene matches. Germline V gene lookup returns CDR1 MNHNY and CDR2 SVGAGI (reference sequence). This CDR3 region has 15 residues. J is TRBJ2-1 and V is TRBV6-6; 9 bases are shared with TRBD1. This receptor was taken from a woman in her 70s in good health and CMV-seropositive. Sequenced: PBMCs. The CDR3 region has the DNA TGTGCCAGCAGTTACCCACTGGACAGGGGAGGTGAGCAGTTCTTC. Translated, it gives CASSYPLDRGGEQFF.